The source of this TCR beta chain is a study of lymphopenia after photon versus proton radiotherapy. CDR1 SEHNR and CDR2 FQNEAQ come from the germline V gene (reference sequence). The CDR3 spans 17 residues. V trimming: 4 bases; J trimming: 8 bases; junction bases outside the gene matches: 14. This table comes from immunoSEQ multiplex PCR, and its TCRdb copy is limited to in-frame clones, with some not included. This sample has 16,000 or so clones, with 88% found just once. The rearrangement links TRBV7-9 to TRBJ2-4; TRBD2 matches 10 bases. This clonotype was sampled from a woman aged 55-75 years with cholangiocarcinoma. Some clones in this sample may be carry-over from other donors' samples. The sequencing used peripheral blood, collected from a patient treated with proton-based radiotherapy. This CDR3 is CASSSNLAGVRRDIQYF. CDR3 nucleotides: TGTGCCAGCAGCTCTAATCTAGCGGGAGTTCGTAGGGACATTCAGTACTTC.